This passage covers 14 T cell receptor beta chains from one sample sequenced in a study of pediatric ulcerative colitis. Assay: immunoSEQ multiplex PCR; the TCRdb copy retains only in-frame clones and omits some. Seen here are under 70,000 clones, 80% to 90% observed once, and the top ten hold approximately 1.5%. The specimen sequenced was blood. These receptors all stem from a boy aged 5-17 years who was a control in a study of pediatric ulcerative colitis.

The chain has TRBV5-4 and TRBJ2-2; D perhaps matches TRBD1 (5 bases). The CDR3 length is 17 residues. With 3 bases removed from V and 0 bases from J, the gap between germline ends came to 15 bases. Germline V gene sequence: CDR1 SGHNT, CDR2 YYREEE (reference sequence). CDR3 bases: TGTGCCAGCAGCTCAAGAGACAGCTTGTCGAACACCGGGGAGCTGTTTTTT. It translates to CASSSRDSLSNTGELFF.

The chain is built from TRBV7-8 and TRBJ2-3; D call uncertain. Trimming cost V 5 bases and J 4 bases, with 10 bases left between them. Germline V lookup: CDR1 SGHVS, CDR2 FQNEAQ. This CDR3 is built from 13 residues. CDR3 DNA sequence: TGTGCCAGCAGCCTCCCTAATGCAGATACGCAGTATTTT. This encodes CASSLPNADTQYF.

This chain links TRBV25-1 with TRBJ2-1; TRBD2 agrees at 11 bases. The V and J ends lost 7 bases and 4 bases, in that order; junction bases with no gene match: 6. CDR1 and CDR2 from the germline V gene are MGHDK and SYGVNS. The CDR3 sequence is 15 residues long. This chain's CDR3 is CASTSLAGGYNEQFF. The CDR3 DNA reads TGTGCCAGCACAAGTCTAGCGGGAGGTTACAATGAGCAGTTCTTC.

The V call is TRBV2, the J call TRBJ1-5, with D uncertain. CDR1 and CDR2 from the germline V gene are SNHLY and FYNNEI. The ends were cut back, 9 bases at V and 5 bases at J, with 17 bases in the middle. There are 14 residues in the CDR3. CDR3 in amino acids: CASLDPQVDQPQHF. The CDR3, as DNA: TGTGCCAGTTTGGACCCCCAGGTGGATCAGCCCCAGCATTTT.

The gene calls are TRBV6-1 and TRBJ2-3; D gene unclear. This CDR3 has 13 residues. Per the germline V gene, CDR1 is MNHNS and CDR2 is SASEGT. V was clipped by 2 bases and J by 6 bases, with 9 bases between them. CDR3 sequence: CASSEIMADTQYF. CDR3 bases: TGTGCCAGCAGTGAAATAATGGCGGATACGCAGTATTTT.

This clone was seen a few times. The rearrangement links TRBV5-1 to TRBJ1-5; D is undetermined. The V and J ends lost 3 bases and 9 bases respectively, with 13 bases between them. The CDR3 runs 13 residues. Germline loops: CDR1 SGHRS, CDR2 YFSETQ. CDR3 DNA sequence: TGCGCCAGCAGCTCCAGTGAAGGGCCGCCCCAGCATTTT. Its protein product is CASSSSEGPPQHF.

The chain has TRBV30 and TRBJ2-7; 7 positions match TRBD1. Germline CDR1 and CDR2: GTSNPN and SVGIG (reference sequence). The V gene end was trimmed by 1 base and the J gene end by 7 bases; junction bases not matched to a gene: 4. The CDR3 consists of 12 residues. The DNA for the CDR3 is TGTGCCTGGAGTGGACAGGGCGGAGAGCAGTACTTC. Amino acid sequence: CAWSGQGGEQYF.

The CDR3: CATSGRTVRGQGTDTQYF. As DNA, the CDR3 is TGTGCCACCAGCGGACGAACCGTTAGGGGACAGGGGACAGATACGCAGTATTTT. The rearrangement uses TRBV15 and TRBJ2-3, with 10 positions matching TRBD1. The CDR3 extends over 18 amino acids. Germline values: CDR1 LNHNV, CDR2 YYDKDF (reference sequence). The V segment lost 5 bases and the J segment 3 bases; nucleotides outside the gene matches: 14.

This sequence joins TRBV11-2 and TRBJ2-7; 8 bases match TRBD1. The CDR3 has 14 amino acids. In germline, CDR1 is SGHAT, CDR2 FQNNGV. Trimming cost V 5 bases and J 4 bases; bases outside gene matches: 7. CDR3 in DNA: TGTGCCAGCAGCCCCGTTACAGGGGGGTACGAGCAGTACTTC. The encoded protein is CASSPVTGGYEQYF.

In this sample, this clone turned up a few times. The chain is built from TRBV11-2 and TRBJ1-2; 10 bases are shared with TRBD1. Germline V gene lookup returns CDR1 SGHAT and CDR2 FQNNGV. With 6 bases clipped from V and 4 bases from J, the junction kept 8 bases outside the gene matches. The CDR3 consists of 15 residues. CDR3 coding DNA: TGTGCCAGCAGTTTGGGACAGGGGACTATCTATGGCTACACCTTC. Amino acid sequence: CASSLGQGTIYGYTF.

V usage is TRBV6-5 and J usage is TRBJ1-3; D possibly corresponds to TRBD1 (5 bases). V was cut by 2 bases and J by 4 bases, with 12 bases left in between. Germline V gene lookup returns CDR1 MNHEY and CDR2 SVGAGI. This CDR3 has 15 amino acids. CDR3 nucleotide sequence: TGTGCCAGCAGTTACGTGGCAGGGCAAGGAAACACCATATATTTT. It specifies CASSYVAGQGNTIYF.

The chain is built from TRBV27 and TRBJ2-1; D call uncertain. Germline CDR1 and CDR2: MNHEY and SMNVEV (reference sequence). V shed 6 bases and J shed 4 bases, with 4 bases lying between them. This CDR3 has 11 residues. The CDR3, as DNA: TGTGCCAGCAGCCTTTACAATGAGCAGTTCTTC. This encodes CASSLYNEQFF.

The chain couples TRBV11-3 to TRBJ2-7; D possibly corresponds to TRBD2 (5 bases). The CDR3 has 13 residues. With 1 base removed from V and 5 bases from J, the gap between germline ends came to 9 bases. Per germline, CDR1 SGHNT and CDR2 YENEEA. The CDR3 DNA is TGTGCCAGCAGCTTAGCGCGGGCGGACGAGCAGTACTTC. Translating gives CASSLARADEQYF. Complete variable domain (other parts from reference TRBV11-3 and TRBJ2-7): EAGVVQSPRYKIIEKKQPVAFWCNPISGHNTLYWYLQNLGQGPELLIRYENEEAVDDSQLPKDRFSAERLKGVDSTLKIQPAELGDSAVYLCASSLARADEQYFGPGTRLTVT.

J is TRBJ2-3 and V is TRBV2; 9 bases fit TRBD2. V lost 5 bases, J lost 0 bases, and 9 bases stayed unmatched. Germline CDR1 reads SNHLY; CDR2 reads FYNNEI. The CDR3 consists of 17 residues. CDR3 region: CASSWTIAGASTDTQYF. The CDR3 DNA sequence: TGTGCCAGCAGTTGGACCATAGCGGGAGCAAGCACAGATACGCAGTATTTT.